The present entry profiles one T cell receptor (beta chain) with its context. This sample was included in a study of blood T cell repertoires in COVID-19. Whole-study context: Collection of acute and convalescent COVID-19 samples took place in the United States, Italy and Spain.

Assay: immunoSEQ multiplex PCR; the TCRdb copy retains only in-frame clones and omits some. The sample carries some 150,000 clones, roughly 84% recorded once. Trimming took off 5 bases at V and 3 bases at J, with 10 bases between the two ends. The CDR3 spans 13 residues. The germline V gene has CDR1 LNHDA and CDR2 SQIVND (reference sequence). Recruitment covered 20 to 25 US areas and drew participants whose ages spanned about 18 to 95 years. Specimen: PBMCs or T cells enriched from blood (not recorded which). The sequence was obtained from a woman between 50 and 59 years old who had been exposed to COVID-19. The chain employs TRBV19 and TRBJ1-1; D is perhaps TRBD1 (6 bases). CDR3 bases: TGTGCCAGTAGTGCAGGGGTGTACACTGAAGCTTTCTTT. The encoded protein is CASSAGVYTEAFF.